Listed below are T cell receptor beta chains from one sample, sequenced in a study of PD-1 blockade in classical Hodgkin lymphoma. The table came from immunoSEQ multiplex PCR; TCRdb's copy has only in-frame clones and leaves some out. In the table there are 15,000 to 25,000 clones, over 80% of which are singletons. Sequenced material: CD4+ T cells from blood, taken before the fourth cycle of nivolumab. The receptors were gathered from a human donor with classical Hodgkin lymphoma. CDR3s include the opening cysteine and the closing phenylalanine or tryptophan. D genes are given only for firm matches. Clone size is shown for a subset of rows, as once, few, many or a class of expanded clone.

v_call: TRBV18; j_call: TRBJ1-6; cdr3_length: 17; d_call: TRBD1; clone_size: .; cdr3_aa: CASYSGTGSPYNSPLHF; cdr3_nt: TGTGCCAGCTATTCCGGGACAGGGTCTCCGTATAATTCACCCCTCCACTTT
v_call: TRBV25-1; j_call: TRBJ2-1; cdr3_length: 11; d_call: .; clone_size: .; cdr3_aa: CASGTGHEQFF; cdr3_nt: TGTGCCAGCGGCACAGGTCATGAGCAGTTCTTC
v_call: TRBV28; j_call: TRBJ1-1; cdr3_length: 14; d_call: .; clone_size: .; cdr3_aa: CASSLIAGNTEAFF; cdr3_nt: TGTGCCAGCAGTTTGATAGCAGGGAACACTGAAGCTTTCTTT
v_call: TRBV5-5; j_call: TRBJ1-5; cdr3_length: 15; d_call: .; clone_size: once; cdr3_aa: CASSSFGDGNQPQHF; cdr3_nt: TGTGCCAGCAGCTCCTTCGGGGACGGAAATCAGCCCCAGCATTTT
v_call: TRBV27; j_call: TRBJ1-3; cdr3_length: 16; d_call: .; clone_size: .; cdr3_aa: CASSPTWASSGNTIYF; cdr3_nt: TGTGCCAGCAGTCCGACTTGGGCCAGCTCTGGAAACACCATATATTTT
v_call: TRBV29-1; j_call: TRBJ2-2; cdr3_length: 11; d_call: .; clone_size: .; cdr3_aa: CSTRTAGELFF; cdr3_nt: TGCAGCACCCGGACAGCCGGGGAGCTGTTTTTT
v_call: TRBV2; j_call: TRBJ1-4; cdr3_length: 14; d_call: .; clone_size: .; cdr3_aa: CASSEGAANEKLFF; cdr3_nt: TGTGCCAGCAGTGAGGGGGCTGCTAATGAAAAACTGTTTTTT
v_call: TRBV28; j_call: TRBJ2-5; cdr3_length: 18; d_call: .; clone_size: .; cdr3_aa: CASRVGASPFPFQETQYF; cdr3_nt: TGTGCCAGCAGGGTGGGAGCGTCGCCTTTCCCCTTTCAAGAGACCCAGTACTTC
v_call: TRBV5-4; j_call: TRBJ1-6; cdr3_length: 17; d_call: .; clone_size: .; cdr3_aa: CASSLGGALFGNSPLHF; cdr3_nt: TGTGCCAGCAGCCTGGGGGGCGCGCTTTTCGGAAATTCACCCCTCCACTTT
v_call: TRBV6-5; j_call: TRBJ2-5; cdr3_length: 15; d_call: .; clone_size: .; cdr3_aa: CASSYRGTTQETQYF; cdr3_nt: TGTGCCAGCAGTTACCGCGGGACGACTCAAGAGACCCAGTACTTC
v_call: TRBV9; j_call: TRBJ2-1; cdr3_length: 17; d_call: TRBD2; clone_size: .; cdr3_aa: CASSEPIAGGAYNEQFF; cdr3_nt: TGTGCCAGCAGCGAGCCCATTGCGGGAGGGGCCTACAATGAGCAGTTCTTC
v_call: TRBV5-6; j_call: TRBJ2-1; cdr3_length: 13; d_call: .; clone_size: .; cdr3_aa: CASSLTSPTEQFF; cdr3_nt: TGTGCCAGCAGCTTGACCAGTCCAACTGAGCAGTTCTTC
v_call: TRBV18; j_call: TRBJ1-2; cdr3_length: 14; d_call: .; clone_size: .; cdr3_aa: CASSLGGTNYGYTF; cdr3_nt: TGTGCCAGCTCCCTCGGAGGAACTAACTATGGCTACACCTTC
v_call: TRBV19; j_call: TRBJ2-5; cdr3_length: 17; d_call: TRBD2; clone_size: .; cdr3_aa: CASRRAGGLLGQETQYF; cdr3_nt: TGTGCCAGTAGACGAGCGGGAGGGCTTTTGGGCCAAGAGACCCAGTACTTC
v_call: TRBV18; j_call: TRBJ2-6; cdr3_length: 15; d_call: .; clone_size: .; cdr3_aa: CASSRSGTGANVLTF; cdr3_nt: TGTGCCAGCTCACGTTCTGGCACTGGGGCCAACGTCCTGACTTTC
v_call: TRBV11-2; j_call: TRBJ2-1; cdr3_length: 13; d_call: .; clone_size: .; cdr3_aa: CASSIHRTNEQFF; cdr3_nt: TGTGCCAGCAGCATTCATCGGACGAATGAGCAGTTCTTC
v_call: TRBV5-4; j_call: TRBJ1-1; cdr3_length: 16; d_call: TRBD1; clone_size: .; cdr3_aa: CASSSKGGTGNTEAFF; cdr3_nt: TGTGCCAGCAGCTCTAAAGGTGGGACAGGGAACACTGAAGCTTTCTTT
v_call: TRBV19; j_call: TRBJ2-7; cdr3_length: 13; d_call: TRBD2; clone_size: .; cdr3_aa: CASGWTSGSEQYF; cdr3_nt: TGTGCCAGTGGTTGGACTAGCGGCTCTGAGCAGTACTTC
v_call: TRBV21-1; j_call: TRBJ1-5; cdr3_length: 17; d_call: .; clone_size: .; cdr3_aa: CASLPGTGGRSNQPQHF; cdr3_nt: TGTGCCAGCCTGCCCGGGACAGGGGGCAGGAGCAATCAGCCCCAGCATTTT
v_call: TRBV28; j_call: TRBJ2-7; cdr3_length: 15; d_call: .; clone_size: .; cdr3_aa: CASSFHRVGASEQYF; cdr3_nt: TGTGCCAGCAGTTTCCACAGGGTGGGGGCCTCCGAGCAGTACTTC
v_call: TRBV7-9; j_call: TRBJ2-7; cdr3_length: 16; d_call: TRBD2; clone_size: .; cdr3_aa: CASSDPGLAGATRQYF; cdr3_nt: TGTGCCAGCAGCGACCCGGGACTAGCGGGAGCCACCCGGCAGTACTTC
v_call: TRBV5-1; j_call: TRBJ2-1; cdr3_length: 13; d_call: .; clone_size: .; cdr3_aa: CASSLGFGDEQFF; cdr3_nt: TGCGCCAGCAGCTTGGGTTTCGGCGATGAGCAGTTCTTC
v_call: TRBV28; j_call: TRBJ1-5; cdr3_length: 18; d_call: .; clone_size: .; cdr3_aa: CASSPRGANEYSNQPQHF; cdr3_nt: TGTGCCAGCAGCCCGAGGGGGGCTAATGAATATAGCAATCAGCCCCAGCATTTT
v_call: TRBV6-6; j_call: TRBJ2-7; cdr3_length: 15; d_call: .; clone_size: .; cdr3_aa: CASTRVSGQIYEQYF; cdr3_nt: TGTGCCAGCACCCGGGTTAGCGGCCAAATCTACGAGCAGTACTTC
v_call: TRBV28; j_call: TRBJ1-1; cdr3_length: 10; d_call: .; clone_size: few; cdr3_aa: CASSDRSAFF; cdr3_nt: TGTGCCAGCAGTGACCGGTCCGCTTTCTTT
v_call: TRBV27; j_call: TRBJ1-5; cdr3_length: 13; d_call: .; clone_size: once; cdr3_aa: CASRWTQNQPQHF; cdr3_nt: TGTGCCAGCAGGTGGACTCAAAACCAGCCCCAGCATTTT
v_call: TRBV5-1; j_call: TRBJ2-7; cdr3_length: 15; d_call: TRBD1; clone_size: .; cdr3_aa: CASSLITGGSYEQYF; cdr3_nt: TGCGCCAGCAGCTTGATAACAGGGGGTTCTTACGAGCAGTACTTC
v_call: TRBV29-1; j_call: TRBJ2-5; cdr3_length: 14; d_call: TRBD1; clone_size: .; cdr3_aa: CSVERDRGKETQYF; cdr3_nt: TGCAGCGTTGAAAGGGACAGGGGAAAAGAGACCCAGTACTTC
v_call: TRBV27; j_call: TRBJ2-3; cdr3_length: 16; d_call: TRBD2; clone_size: .; cdr3_aa: CASSLRGTSGTDTQYF; cdr3_nt: TGTGCCAGCAGTTTAAGGGGGACTAGCGGCACAGATACGCAGTATTTT
v_call: TRBV10-3; j_call: TRBJ2-7; cdr3_length: 13; d_call: .; clone_size: .; cdr3_aa: CAIREGSAYEQYF; cdr3_nt: TGTGCCATCAGGGAGGGGTCCGCCTACGAGCAGTACTTC
v_call: TRBV6-1; j_call: TRBJ2-7; cdr3_length: 12; d_call: .; clone_size: .; cdr3_aa: CASRSGAYEQYF; cdr3_nt: TGTGCCAGCAGGTCCGGAGCCTACGAGCAGTACTTC
v_call: TRBV18; j_call: TRBJ2-1; cdr3_length: 15; d_call: TRBD1; clone_size: .; cdr3_aa: CASSRTGGVSNEQFF; cdr3_nt: TGTGCCAGCTCACGAACAGGGGGCGTCAGCAATGAGCAGTTCTTC
v_call: TRBV7-6; j_call: TRBJ1-1; cdr3_length: 13; d_call: .; clone_size: .; cdr3_aa: CASSLDLNTEAFF; cdr3_nt: TGTGCCAGCAGCCTGGACTTGAACACTGAAGCTTTCTTT
v_call: TRBV10-3; j_call: TRBJ2-3; cdr3_length: 15; d_call: TRBD1; clone_size: .; cdr3_aa: CAITPGTGGTDTQYF; cdr3_nt: TGTGCCATCACCCCCGGAACAGGGGGCACAGATACGCAGTATTTT
v_call: TRBV5-5; j_call: TRBJ1-5; cdr3_length: 14; d_call: .; clone_size: .; cdr3_aa: CASSSRQPDQPQHF; cdr3_nt: TGTGCCAGCAGCTCCCGACAGCCCGATCAGCCCCAGCATTTT
v_call: TRBV28; j_call: TRBJ2-7; cdr3_length: 16; d_call: .; clone_size: .; cdr3_aa: CASSLREDSSSYEQYF; cdr3_nt: TGTGCCAGCAGTTTAAGGGAGGACTCGAGCTCCTACGAGCAGTACTTC
v_call: TRBV10-3; j_call: TRBJ1-2; cdr3_length: 13; d_call: TRBD1; clone_size: .; cdr3_aa: CAIRTGGDYGYTF; cdr3_nt: TGTGCCATCAGGACAGGGGGCGACTATGGCTACACCTTC
v_call: TRBV19; j_call: TRBJ2-1; cdr3_length: 14; d_call: TRBD2; clone_size: .; cdr3_aa: CASGAGGLGNEQFF; cdr3_nt: TGTGCCAGTGGGGCGGGAGGGCTAGGGAATGAGCAGTTCTTC
v_call: TRBV19; j_call: TRBJ1-1; cdr3_length: 12; d_call: .; clone_size: .; cdr3_aa: CATEGVNTEAFF; cdr3_nt: TGTGCCACTGAGGGGGTGAACACTGAAGCTTTCTTT
v_call: TRBV6-5; j_call: TRBJ1-5; cdr3_length: 15; d_call: TRBD1; clone_size: .; cdr3_aa: CASSFGQGPNQPQHF; cdr3_nt: TGTGCCAGCAGTTTCGGACAGGGCCCCAATCAGCCCCAGCATTTT
v_call: TRBV6-1; j_call: TRBJ1-5; cdr3_length: 15; d_call: .; clone_size: .; cdr3_aa: CASSEWGQQNQPQHF; cdr3_nt: TGTGCCAGCAGTGAATGGGGCCAGCAAAATCAGCCCCAGCATTTT
v_call: TRBV2; j_call: TRBJ2-1; cdr3_length: 15; d_call: TRBD2; clone_size: .; cdr3_aa: CASSPGTSGSNEQFF; cdr3_nt: TGTGCCAGCAGTCCCGGGACTAGCGGGAGTAATGAGCAGTTCTTC